This T cell receptor (beta chain) was obtained from a study of T cells in Graves' hyperthyroidism and ophthalmopathy. Study-wide context: Peripheral blood was obtained at initial diagnosis, preceding any treatment.

General study points: Blood also showed most of the thyroid clonotypes that were expanded above 0.001.

This CDR3 is 15 amino acids long. Per the germline V gene, CDR1 is MNHNS and CDR2 is SASEGT. V was cut by 0 bases and J by 6 bases, with 12 bases left in between. With regard to this clonotype: Its antigen is as yet unknown.

Using RNA transcripts as the source, TCR beta CDR3 regions were amplified. A set of HTBI primers served as the primers for a first-round RT-PCR of the TCR CDR3. TCRdb re-called the multiplex PCR reads through MiXCR, storing one row per CDR3 protein. Of 280,000 or so distinct CDR3 sequences listed, nearly 15% are singletons. Clinical symptoms, serum thyroxine, TRAb, thyroid ultrasound and orbital computed tomography established diagnosis. This TCR was sampled from a woman aged 45-65 years with Graves' hyperthyroidism that later progressed to Graves' ophthalmopathy. V gene TRBV6-1 combines with J gene TRBJ2-4; maybe TRBD1 (5 bases). Input material: blood. CDR3 protein: CASSEARAQGNIQYF. The DNA for the CDR3 is TGTGCCAGCAGTGAAGCAAGGGCGCAGGGAAACATTCAGTACTTC.